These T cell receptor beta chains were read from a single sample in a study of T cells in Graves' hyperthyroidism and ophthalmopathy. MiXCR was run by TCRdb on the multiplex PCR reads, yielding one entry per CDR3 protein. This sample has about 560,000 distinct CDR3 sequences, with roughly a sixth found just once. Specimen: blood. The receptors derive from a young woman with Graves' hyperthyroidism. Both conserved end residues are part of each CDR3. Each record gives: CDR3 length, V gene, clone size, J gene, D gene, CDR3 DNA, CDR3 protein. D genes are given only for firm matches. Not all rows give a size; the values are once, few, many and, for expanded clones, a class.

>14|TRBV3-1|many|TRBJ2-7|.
TGTGCCAGCAGCCAAGACGGACCGTCCTACGAGCAGTACTTC
CASSQDGPSYEQYF
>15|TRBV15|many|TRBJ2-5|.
TGTGCCACCAGCAGAAGTGGAGAGCCCCAAGAGACCCAGTACTTC
CATSRSGEPQETQYF
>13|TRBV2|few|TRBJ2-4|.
TGTGCCAGCATAAGACGGGACATAAACATTCAGTACTTC
CASIRRDINIQYF
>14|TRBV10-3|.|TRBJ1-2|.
TGTGCCATCAGTGAGCCAGGGACGAACTATGGCTACACCTTC
CAISEPGTNYGYTF
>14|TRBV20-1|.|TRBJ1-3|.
TGCAGTGCTAGCCGCACCACATCTGAAAACACCATATATTTT
CSASRTTSENTIYF
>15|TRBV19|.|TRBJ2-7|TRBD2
TGTGCCAGTAGGACAACTAGCGGAGCTGCCTACGAGCAGTACTTC
CASRTTSGAAYEQYF
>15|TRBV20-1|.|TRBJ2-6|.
TGCAGTGCTAGCAAGGGTTCCTCTGGGGCCAACGTCCTGACTTTC
CSASKGSSGANVLTF
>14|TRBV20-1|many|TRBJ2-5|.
TGCAGTGCTAGAGATCAACCCCAGGGAGAGACCCAGTACTTC
CSARDQPQGETQYF
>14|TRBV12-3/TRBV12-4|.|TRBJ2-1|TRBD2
TGTGCCAGCGGGGTCCTAGGCGGGAGTGGTGAGCAGTTCTTC
CASGVLGGSGEQFF
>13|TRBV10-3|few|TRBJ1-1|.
TGTGCCATCAGTGGGAGGACGAACACTGAAGCTTTCTTT
CAISGRTNTEAFF
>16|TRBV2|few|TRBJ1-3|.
TGTGCCAGCAGTGAAGCTGGGCAGACCTCTGGAAACACCATATATTTT
CASSEAGQTSGNTIYF
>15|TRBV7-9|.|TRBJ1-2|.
TGTGCCAGCTCGGCAGGGGCCCGGGGGGCCTATGGCTACACCTTC
CASSAGARGAYGYTF
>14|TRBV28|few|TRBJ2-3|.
TGTGCCAGCAGCCCAAAATCTAGCACAGATACGCAGTATTTT
CASSPKSSTDTQYF
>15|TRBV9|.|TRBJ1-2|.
TGTGCCAGCAGCGTAGGAGGTGGAGGAGGGGGAGGCTACACCTTC
CASSVGGGGGGGYTF
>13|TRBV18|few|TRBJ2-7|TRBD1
TGTGCCAGCTCACGAGGGACAGGGATCGAGCAGTACTTC
CASSRGTGIEQYF
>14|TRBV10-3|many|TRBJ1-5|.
TGTGCCATCATTCCGACAGTAGCTAATCAGCCCCAGCATTTT
CAIIPTVANQPQHF
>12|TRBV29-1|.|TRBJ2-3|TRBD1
TGCAGCGAACGACAGGGCCCAGATACGCAGTATTTT
CSERQGPDTQYF
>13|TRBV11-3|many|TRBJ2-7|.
TGTGCCAGCAGCTTAGGCTCCGCTGGGGAGCAGTACTTC
CASSLGSAGEQYF
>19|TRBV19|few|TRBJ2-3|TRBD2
TGTGCCAGTAGTTCTTTATTTTATGGACTAGCGTCTAGCACAGATACGCAGTATTTT
CASSSLFYGLASSTDTQYF
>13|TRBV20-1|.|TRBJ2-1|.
TGCAGTGTCAAGGGGCAACCCTACAATGAGCAGTTCTTC
CSVKGQPYNEQFF
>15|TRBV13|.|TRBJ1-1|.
TGTGCCAGCAGCTTACTCGGACAGATGAACACTGAAGCTTTCTTT
CASSLLGQMNTEAFF
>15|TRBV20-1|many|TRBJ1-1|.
TGCAGTGCTAGAGGCCCGGGACGGACGAACACTGAAGCTTTCTTT
CSARGPGRTNTEAFF
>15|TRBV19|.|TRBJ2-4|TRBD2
TGTGCCAGTAGTGGTCAGGGACTAACCAAAAACATTCAGTACTTC
CASSGQGLTKNIQYF
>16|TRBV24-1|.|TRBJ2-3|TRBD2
TGTGCCACCAGTGACGGACTAGCGGGGGGGAAAGATACGCAGTATTTT
CATSDGLAGGKDTQYF
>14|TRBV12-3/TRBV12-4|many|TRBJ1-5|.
TGTGCCAGCAGTTTGGACACTAGCAATCAGCCCCAGCATTTT
CASSLDTSNQPQHF
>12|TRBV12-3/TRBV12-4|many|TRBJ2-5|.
TGTGCCAGCTTGGTAAAGGGGGAGACCCAGTACTTC
CASLVKGETQYF
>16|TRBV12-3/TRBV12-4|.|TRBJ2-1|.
TGTGCCAGCAGTACTAGGACTGAGGGTCCCTACAATGAGCAGTTCTTC
CASSTRTEGPYNEQFF
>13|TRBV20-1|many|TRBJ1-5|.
TGCAGTGCCCGTCGGGACACCAATCAGCCCCAGCATTTT
CSARRDTNQPQHF
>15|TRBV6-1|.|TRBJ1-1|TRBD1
TGTGCCAGCAGGGGACAGGGGATCACTCGAAAAAAAGCTTTCTTT
CASRGQGITRKKAFF
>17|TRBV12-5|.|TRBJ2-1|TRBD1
TGTGCTAGTGGTCTCCGGACAGGGGGAAGCTCCTACGATGAGCAGTTCTTC
CASGLRTGGSSYDEQFF
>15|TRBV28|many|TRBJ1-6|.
TGTGCCAGCACCAATCAGGGGCCCTTTTACTCACCCCTCCACTTT
CASTNQGPFYSPLHF
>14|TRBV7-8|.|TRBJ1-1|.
TGTGCCAGCAGCGATCGATTGGTGAACACTGAAGCTTTCTTT
CASSDRLVNTEAFF
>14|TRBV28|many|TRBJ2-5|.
TGTGCCAGCAGTAAACCCAGGGAGCAAGAGACCCAGTACTTC
CASSKPREQETQYF
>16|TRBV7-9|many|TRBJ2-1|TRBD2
TGTGCCAGCAGCTTACCTGGACTAGCGGGAAACAATGAGCAGTTCTTC
CASSLPGLAGNNEQFF
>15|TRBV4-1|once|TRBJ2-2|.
TGTGCCAGCAGCCAAGCCGGACCAGACACCGGGGAGCTGTTTTTT
CASSQAGPDTGELFF
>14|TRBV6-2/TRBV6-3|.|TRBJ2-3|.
TGTGCCAGCACCCTCGCAGGAAGCACAGATACGCAGTATTTT
CASTLAGSTDTQYF
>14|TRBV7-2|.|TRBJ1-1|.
TGTGCCAGCAGCTTAGTGGGAGGGGACGAGTTGGCTTTCTTT
CASSLVGGDELAFF
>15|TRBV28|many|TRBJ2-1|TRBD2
TGTGCCAGCAGGACCGGACTAGCGTCCTACAATGAGCAGTTCTTC
CASRTGLASYNEQFF
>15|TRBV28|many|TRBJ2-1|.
TGTGCCAGCGGCAGCCTCGGACAGAACCACAATGAGCAGTTCTTC
CASGSLGQNHNEQFF
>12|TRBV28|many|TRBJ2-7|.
TGTGCCAGCAGTTTCAGCTCCTACGAGCAGTACTTC
CASSFSSYEQYF
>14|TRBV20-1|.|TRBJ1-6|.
TGCAGTGCTAGTATGCGGGGGTTGAATTCACCCCTCCACTTT
CSASMRGLNSPLHF
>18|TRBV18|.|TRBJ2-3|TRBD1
TGTGCCAGCTCACCCCTCAGAGCGGGACAGGGAGTAACGGATACGCAGTATTTT
CASSPLRAGQGVTDTQYF
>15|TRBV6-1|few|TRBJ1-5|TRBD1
TGTGCCAGCAGTCCGCAGGGGGCTTCTAATCAGCCCCAGCATTTT
CASSPQGASNQPQHF
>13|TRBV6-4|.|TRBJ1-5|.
TGTGCCAGCAGTGAGTCCCCTACGGAGCCCCAGCATTTT
CASSESPTEPQHF
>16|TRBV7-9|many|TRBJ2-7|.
TGTGCCAGCAGCACCCCCCCTGGACGGGATGCCTACGAGCAGTACTTC
CASSTPPGRDAYEQYF
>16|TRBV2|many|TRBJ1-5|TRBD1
TGTGCCAGCAGTGAGGACAGGGCCAGTTGGGGTCAGCCCCAGCATTTT
CASSEDRASWGQPQHF
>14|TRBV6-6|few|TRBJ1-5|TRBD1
TGTGCCAGCAGTTACTCCACAGGGGGTTTGGCCCAGCATTTT
CASSYSTGGLAQHF
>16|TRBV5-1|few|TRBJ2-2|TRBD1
TGCGCCAGCAGCTATTTGACAGGGACGAACACCGGGGAGCTGTTTTTT
CASSYLTGTNTGELFF
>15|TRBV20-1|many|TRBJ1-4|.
TGCAGTGCTAGAGATCTGGAGTCGAGTTGGGGAAAACTGTTTTTT
CSARDLESSWGKLFF
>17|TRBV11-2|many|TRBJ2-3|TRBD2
TGTGCCAGCAGCCCAAGGACTAGCGGGAGTGCGAAAGATACGCAGTATTTT
CASSPRTSGSAKDTQYF
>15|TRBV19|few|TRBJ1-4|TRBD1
TGTGCCAGTAGCCAACTGGGACAGGGAGGTGAAAAACTGTTTTTT
CASSQLGQGGEKLFF
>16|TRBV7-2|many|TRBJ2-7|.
TGTGCCAGCAGCTTACGACAGGGAGGGGCGCTCTACGAGCAGTACTTC
CASSLRQGGALYEQYF
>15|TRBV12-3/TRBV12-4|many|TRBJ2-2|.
TGTGCCAGCAGACATCTCGTTTCTGAAACCGGGGAGCTGTTTTTT
CASRHLVSETGELFF
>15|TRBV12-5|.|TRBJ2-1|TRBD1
TGTGCTAGTGGTTTGGTGGGACAGGGGATGGATGAGCAGTTCTTC
CASGLVGQGMDEQFF
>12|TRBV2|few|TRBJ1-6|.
TGTGCCAGCGCATATAGGGACTCACCCCTCCACTTT
CASAYRDSPLHF
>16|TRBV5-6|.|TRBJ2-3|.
TGTGCCAGCAGCTTGATGGGCGTCCTGAGCACAGATACGCAGTATTTT
CASSLMGVLSTDTQYF
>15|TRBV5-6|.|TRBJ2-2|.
TGTGCCAGCAGCTTGGATGCAGGGCGGGCCGGGGAGCTGTTTTTT
CASSLDAGRAGELFF
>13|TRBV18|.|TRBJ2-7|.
TGTGCCAGCTCAGCCGCGGGCAGGCGCGAGCAGTACTTC
CASSAAGRREQYF
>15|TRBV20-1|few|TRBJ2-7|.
TGCAGTGCTAGAGAGGGCGGGGGCTTCGCCTCCGAGCAGTACTTC
CSAREGGGFASEQYF